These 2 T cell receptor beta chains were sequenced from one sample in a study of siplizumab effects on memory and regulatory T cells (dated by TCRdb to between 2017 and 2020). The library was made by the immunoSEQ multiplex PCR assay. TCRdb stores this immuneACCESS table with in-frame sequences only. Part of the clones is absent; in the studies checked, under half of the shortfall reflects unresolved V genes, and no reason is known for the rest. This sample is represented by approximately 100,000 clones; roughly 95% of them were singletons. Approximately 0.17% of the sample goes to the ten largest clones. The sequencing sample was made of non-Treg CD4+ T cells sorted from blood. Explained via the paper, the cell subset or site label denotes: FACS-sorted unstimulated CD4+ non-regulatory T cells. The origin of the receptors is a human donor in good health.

The CDR3 bases are TGTGCCAGTAGTATAGGACGCAGGGGGGACGGTGAGCAGTACTTC. This sequence encodes CASSIGRRGDGEQYF. The V and J genes are TRBV19 and TRBJ2-7; tentatively, D is TRBD1 (7 bases). Germline loops: CDR1 LNHDA, CDR2 SQIVND (reference sequence). Trimming stripped 1 base from V and 7 bases from J, with 17 bases between. This CDR3 has 15 residues. Full variable domain (remainder filled in from reference TRBV19 and TRBJ2-7): DGGITQSPKYLFRKEGQNVTLSCEQNLNHDAMYWYRQDPGQGLRLIYYSQIVNDFQKGDIAEGYSVSREKKESFPLTVTSAQKNPTAFYLCASSIGRRGDGEQYFGPGTRLTVT.

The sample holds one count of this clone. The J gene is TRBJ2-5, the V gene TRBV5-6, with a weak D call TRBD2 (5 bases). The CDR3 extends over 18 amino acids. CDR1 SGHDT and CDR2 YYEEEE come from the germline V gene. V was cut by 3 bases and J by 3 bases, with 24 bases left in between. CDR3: CASSSPSLGPAREETQYF. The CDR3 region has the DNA TGTGCCAGCAGCTCCCCGAGCTTAGGGCCGGCGCGGGAAGAGACCCAGTACTTC.